A single T cell receptor (beta chain) is shown here with its context. The antigen remains unidentified. This sample was included in a study of beta chain features in type 1 diabetes. Findings and caveats of the study: PCR might show a preference for shorter templates, equally across patients and controls. Type 1 diabetes patients showed a moderate but significant shortening of TCRB CDR3s in all four CD4+ subsets.

TCRB transcripts that were expressed got sequenced, as all of the isolated RNA had been reverse transcribed. Libraries were prepared by immunoSEQ multiplex PCR; TCRdb keeps only in-frame clonotypes and omits some of them. The table lists some 400,000 clones, more than 13% of them singletons. The V gene's germline CDR1 is SEHNR and CDR2 FQNEAQ (reference sequence). CDR3 length equals 12 residues. Trimming took 3 bases from V and 6 from J, leaving 8 bases between them. The sample was naive CD4+ T cells from blood. The source is a woman aged 18 to 35 in good health. The chain is built from TRBV7-9 and TRBJ1-2; D gene ambiguous. The CDR3 reads CASSLSEDGYTF. Here the CDR3 DNA reads TGTGCCAGCAGCTTGTCAGAGGATGGCTACACCTTC.